This T cell receptor beta chain was retrieved from a study of blood T cells in healthy people across ages. Study-wide findings and caveats: As naive T cell percentage varied, TCR beta diversity correlated strongly with it.

Notes on this clonotype: What it recognizes is unknown.

The V gene lost 1 base and the J gene lost 3 bases, with 9 bases spanning the gap. From germline, CDR1 is LGHNA and CDR2 YNFKEQ. This CDR3 has 15 residues. Primed by a sample-barcoded 5' primer and a J-beta primer mix, a second PCR proceeded for 7 to 11 cycles. Using its own MiXCR run on the 5' RACE reads, TCRdb lists one record per CDR3 protein. Of under 800,000 distinct CDR3 sequences listed, around 46% are singletons. V and J are TRBV4-2 and TRBJ1-4; D not certain. Material for sequencing was blood. This TCR was recovered from a woman aged 60 to 75 in good health. CDR3 residues: CASSQAASSNEKLFF. The DNA of the CDR3 is TGTGCCAGCAGCCAAGCGGCCAGTTCTAATGAAAAACTGTTTTTT.